This is a list of T cell receptor beta chains from one sample in a study of cytomegalovirus exposure and HLA in healthy donors. Here immunoSEQ multiplex PCR was the method, and the copy in TCRdb shows in-frame clones only, minus some. The sample yields some 180,000 clones, 70% to 85% seen once. Sequencing was done on a sample of PBMCs. Receptors were obtained from a young woman in good health and CMV-seropositive. The CDR3 runs from the conserved cysteine through the conserved F or W. The order of the fields is clone size, D gene, J gene, V gene, CDR3 length, CDR3 DNA, CDR3 protein. D genes are given only for firm matches. Clone size is not always given. Where it is, it says once, few, many or a class for expanded clones.

.,.,TRBJ1-3,TRBV5-4,14,TGTGCCAGCGGGGTAGGACAGAATGAAAACACCATATATTTT,CASGVGQNENTIYF
.,.,TRBJ2-4,TRBV6-1,19,TGTGCCAGCAGTGAAGCGAACCTGCTGGAGGGAATGGCCAAAAACATTCAGTACTTC,CASSEANLLEGMAKNIQYF
.,.,TRBJ2-1,TRBV19,16,TGTGCCAGCCGTAACATATGGGACACCTCCTACAATGAGCAGTTCTTC,CASRNIWDTSYNEQFF
.,.,TRBJ2-1,TRBV4-1,16,TGCGCCAGCAGCCAAGTCTTGGCCTTATCCTACAATGAGCAGTTCTTC,CASSQVLALSYNEQFF
.,TRBD1,TRBJ1-2,TRBV9,15,TGTGCCAGCAGCGAGAGGGGGACAGGGGCTTATGGCTACACCTTC,CASSERGTGAYGYTF
once,TRBD2,TRBJ2-1,TRBV5-1,14,TGCGCCAGCCAGGGGACTAGCGGGAAGAATGAGCAGTTCTTC,CASQGTSGKNEQFF
.,.,TRBJ2-7,TRBV13,14,TGTGCCAGCAGCTGGGGAAGGGGGAAGTACGAGCAGTACTTC,CASSWGRGKYEQYF
once,.,TRBJ1-2,TRBV7-9,13,TGTGCCAGCAGCTTAGCGGCCGGGGGGAGCTACACCTTC,CASSLAAGGSYTF
.,.,TRBJ1-1,TRBV6-5,12,TGTGCCAGCCACTCGGTGAACACTGAAGCTTTCTTT,CASHSVNTEAFF
.,.,TRBJ2-7,TRBV11-3,13,TGTGCCAGCAGCTTAGGGAGCTCCTACGAGCAGTACTTC,CASSLGSSYEQYF
few,.,TRBJ1-2,TRBV28,16,TGTGCCAGCAGGCCAAACACAGGGTTAGGGGACTATGGCTACACCTTC,CASRPNTGLGDYGYTF
.,.,TRBJ2-1,TRBV29-1,12,TGCAGCGTTGGGGGCGGAGACAATGAGCAGTTCTTC,CSVGGGDNEQFF
.,.,TRBJ2-7,TRBV27,13,TGTGCCAGCAGTCGCGGGACAGTTTACGAGCAGTACTTC,CASSRGTVYEQYF
.,TRBD1,TRBJ2-4,TRBV6-5,14,TGTGCCAGCAGTAAAGGGGGACAGGTCATAATTCAGTACTTC,CASSKGGQVIIQYF
.,TRBD1,TRBJ2-5,TRBV19,16,TGTGCCAGCCACAGCGCCCCGGGACAGGGGGCCGAGACCCAGTACTTC,CASHSAPGQGAETQYF
.,TRBD1,TRBJ1-5,TRBV19,15,TGTGCCAGTAACTTCAGGGGGCTAGGAAATCAGCCCCAGCATTTT,CASNFRGLGNQPQHF
.,.,TRBJ1-1,TRBV4-1,20,TGCGCCAGCAGCCAATACCTTGTTGTTGACACACGGGAACGATACACTGAAGCTTTCTTT,CASSQYLVVDTRERYTEAFF
.,.,TRBJ2-7,TRBV5-1,14,TGCGCCAGCAGCGCTGCCGGGACACCCTACGAGCAGTACTTC,CASSAAGTPYEQYF
.,.,TRBJ1-4,TRBV7-2,15,TGTGCCAGCAGCTTAGGGTCCGCCGCGGAAGAAAAACTGTTTTTT,CASSLGSAAEEKLFF
.,TRBD2,TRBJ2-1,TRBV9,15,TGTGCCAGCAGCGGACTAGCGGGAGGGAGAAATGAGCAGTTCTTC,CASSGLAGGRNEQFF
few,.,TRBJ2-3,TRBV6-1,15,TGTGCCAGCAATAGACAGCCCGCTAGCACAGATACGCAGTATTTT,CASNRQPASTDTQYF
few,.,TRBJ1-2,TRBV7-2,13,TGTGCCAGCAGCGGTGCCGGGGTACTTGGCTACACCTTC,CASSGAGVLGYTF